This is a list of T cell receptor beta chains from one sample in a study of T cell responses to AZD1222 COVID-19 vaccine. The table came from immunoSEQ multiplex PCR; TCRdb's copy has only in-frame clones and leaves some out. The sample has 100,000 to 110,000 clones, around 90% seen once. Here the sequenced sample was peripheral blood, taken on day 0 of AZD1222 vaccination. The receptors here all came from an adult in good health. The CDR3 runs from the conserved cysteine through the conserved F or W. The D gene is left open where the match is weak. Clone size is not always given. Where it is, it says once, few, many or a class for expanded clones.

abundance: once
j_gene: TRBJ1-2
d_gene: TRBD1
v_gene: TRBV7-9
CDR3nt: TGTGCCAGCAGCGGTACAGGGGGCTATGGCTACACCTTC
CDR3aa: CASSGTGGYGYTF

abundance: NA
j_gene: TRBJ1-1
d_gene: NA
v_gene: TRBV5-5
CDR3nt: TGTGCCAGCACCCTGGGAACAGGGACTGCGAACACTGAAGCTTTCTTT
CDR3aa: CASTLGTGTANTEAFF

abundance: NA
j_gene: TRBJ2-7
d_gene: NA
v_gene: TRBV18
CDR3nt: TGTGCCAGCTCACCCCCGGGCGATTACTACGAGCAGTACTTC
CDR3aa: CASSPPGDYYEQYF

abundance: NA
j_gene: TRBJ2-5
d_gene: TRBD2
v_gene: TRBV5-4
CDR3nt: TGTGCCAGCAGCTTGGACCGGAGTGCACTAGCGGAGCAAGAGACCCAGTACTTC
CDR3aa: CASSLDRSALAEQETQYF

abundance: NA
j_gene: TRBJ1-5
d_gene: TRBD1
v_gene: TRBV7-2
CDR3nt: TGTGCCAGCAGTATAACAGGGACAGGGTGGGGTCAGCCCCAGCATTTT
CDR3aa: CASSITGTGWGQPQHF

abundance: NA
j_gene: TRBJ2-1
d_gene: NA
v_gene: TRBV2
CDR3nt: TGTGCCAGCAGTGAAGCTTGGGGTAACTCCTACAATGAGCAGTTCTTC
CDR3aa: CASSEAWGNSYNEQFF

abundance: NA
j_gene: TRBJ2-7
d_gene: NA
v_gene: TRBV7-9
CDR3nt: TGTGCCAGCAGCTTAGCGGAGCACTTCTCCTACGAGCAGTACTTC
CDR3aa: CASSLAEHFSYEQYF

abundance: NA
j_gene: TRBJ1-6
d_gene: NA
v_gene: TRBV7-2
CDR3nt: TGTGCCAGCAGCTTAGCCGTCCGGGGAGGGCATTCACCCCTCCACTTT
CDR3aa: CASSLAVRGGHSPLHF

abundance: NA
j_gene: TRBJ1-1
d_gene: NA
v_gene: TRBV11-2
CDR3nt: TGTGCCAGCAGCTTAGCCATCTACACTGAAGCTTTCTTT
CDR3aa: CASSLAIYTEAFF

abundance: NA
j_gene: TRBJ1-1
d_gene: TRBD1
v_gene: TRBV27
CDR3nt: TGTGCCAGCAGTCCCCGGACAGGGAGGGGCACTGAAGCTTTCTTT
CDR3aa: CASSPRTGRGTEAFF

abundance: NA
j_gene: TRBJ2-1
d_gene: TRBD1
v_gene: TRBV19
CDR3nt: TGTGCCAGTAGTACCCTGGGGGACAGGGTTTACAATGAGCAGTTCTTC
CDR3aa: CASSTLGDRVYNEQFF

abundance: NA
j_gene: TRBJ2-7
d_gene: TRBD2
v_gene: TRBV15
CDR3nt: TGTGCCACCAGCAACCACGGGAGGGCCGTTCCCGAGCAGTACTTC
CDR3aa: CATSNHGRAVPEQYF

abundance: once
j_gene: TRBJ2-7
d_gene: NA
v_gene: TRBV11-1
CDR3nt: TGTGCCAGCAGGCCCGGGGGTGCCTACGAGCAGTACTTC
CDR3aa: CASRPGGAYEQYF

abundance: NA
j_gene: TRBJ2-1
d_gene: TRBD2
v_gene: TRBV6-5
CDR3nt: TGTGCCAGCAGTTCCCCTCACGGGAGGGGTGGTAATGAGCAGTTCTTC
CDR3aa: CASSSPHGRGGNEQFF

abundance: NA
j_gene: TRBJ2-7
d_gene: TRBD2
v_gene: TRBV28
CDR3nt: TGTGCCAGCAGCGGGACTAGCGGCACCTACGAGCAGTACTTC
CDR3aa: CASSGTSGTYEQYF

abundance: NA
j_gene: TRBJ2-2
d_gene: TRBD1
v_gene: TRBV5-4
CDR3nt: TGTGCCAGCAGCCTGGGGATGGACAGGGGTGGCGGGGAGCTGTTTTTT
CDR3aa: CASSLGMDRGGGELFF

abundance: NA
j_gene: TRBJ1-1
d_gene: TRBD1
v_gene: TRBV28
CDR3nt: TGTGCCATCCTGAGGGGGCTGAACACTGAAGCTTTCTTT
CDR3aa: CAILRGLNTEAFF

abundance: once
j_gene: TRBJ2-3
d_gene: NA
v_gene: TRBV6-2/TRBV6-3
CDR3nt: TGTGCCAGCAGTCCCAGGGGCACAGATACGCAGTATTTT
CDR3aa: CASSPRGTDTQYF

abundance: few
j_gene: TRBJ2-7
d_gene: NA
v_gene: TRBV7-2
CDR3nt: TGTGCCAGCAGCCAATCGACCAGCGGACCTAGTACTGACGAGCAGTACTTC
CDR3aa: CASSQSTSGPSTDEQYF

abundance: once
j_gene: TRBJ2-2
d_gene: TRBD2
v_gene: TRBV5-1
CDR3nt: TGCGCCAGCAGCTTGGCCGGGACTAGCGGCACCGGGGAGCTGTTTTTT
CDR3aa: CASSLAGTSGTGELFF

abundance: NA
j_gene: TRBJ2-2
d_gene: NA
v_gene: TRBV29-1
CDR3nt: TGCAGCGTACTTAGCTTCTCCGGGGAGCTGTTTTTT
CDR3aa: CSVLSFSGELFF

abundance: NA
j_gene: TRBJ2-2
d_gene: NA
v_gene: TRBV7-3
CDR3nt: TGTGCCAGCAGCCCTTCTCCGGGGGAGCTGTTTTTT
CDR3aa: CASSPSPGELFF

abundance: NA
j_gene: TRBJ1-5
d_gene: NA
v_gene: TRBV21-1
CDR3nt: TGTGCCAGCATGAGACCGGGAGGGGTTCGCAATCAGCCCCAGCATTTT
CDR3aa: CASMRPGGVRNQPQHF

abundance: NA
j_gene: TRBJ2-1
d_gene: TRBD2
v_gene: TRBV5-1
CDR3nt: TGCGCCAGCAGCCAACTCCCGGGACTAGCGGGAGGAGGCATGGAGCGGGAGCAGTTCTTC
CDR3aa: CASSQLPGLAGGGMEREQFF

abundance: NA
j_gene: TRBJ2-1
d_gene: TRBD1
v_gene: TRBV4-1
CDR3nt: TGCGCCAGCAGCCAAGTGGGGTCCGGGACAGGGGGCAATGAGCAGTTCTTC
CDR3aa: CASSQVGSGTGGNEQFF

abundance: NA
j_gene: TRBJ2-1
d_gene: TRBD1
v_gene: TRBV5-1
CDR3nt: TGCGCCAGCAGCTTGGACCCGACAGGGTCCATCTCACTCGAGCAGTTCTTC
CDR3aa: CASSLDPTGSISLEQFF

abundance: once
j_gene: TRBJ2-2
d_gene: NA
v_gene: TRBV3-1/TRBV3-2
CDR3nt: TGTGCCAGCAGCCCGTGGACAGGAGCGGGCGGGGAGCTGTTTTTT
CDR3aa: CASSPWTGAGGELFF

abundance: NA
j_gene: TRBJ1-4
d_gene: NA
v_gene: TRBV5-1
CDR3nt: TGCGCCAGCAGACGGACGGCTCGGGTGGATGAAAAACTGTTTTTT
CDR3aa: CASRRTARVDEKLFF

abundance: NA
j_gene: TRBJ2-7
d_gene: NA
v_gene: TRBV27
CDR3nt: TGTGCCAGCAGTTTATCGGCTCGGTGGGCCTCCTACGAGCAGTACTTC
CDR3aa: CASSLSARWASYEQYF

abundance: few
j_gene: TRBJ2-1
d_gene: NA
v_gene: TRBV4-1
CDR3nt: TGCGCCAGCAGCCAAAAAACCGGGGGCCTCGGACTGCTCCTCTACAATGAGCAGTTCTTC
CDR3aa: CASSQKTGGLGLLLYNEQFF

abundance: NA
j_gene: TRBJ2-7
d_gene: NA
v_gene: TRBV5-1
CDR3nt: TGCGCCAGCAGAGAAGGGACGGTAACGCGCGAGCAGTACTTC
CDR3aa: CASREGTVTREQYF

abundance: NA
j_gene: TRBJ1-3
d_gene: NA
v_gene: TRBV18
CDR3nt: TGTGCCAGCTCACCAGCGACAGCTGGTGGAAACACCATATATTTT
CDR3aa: CASSPATAGGNTIYF